Each of the 12 T cell receptor beta chains below was sequenced from the same sample in a study of cytomegalovirus exposure and HLA in healthy donors. The PCR was carried out with 60 Vbeta primers and 13 Jbeta primers. The table came from immunoSEQ multiplex PCR; TCRdb's copy has only in-frame clones and leaves some out. The repertoire has 100,000 or so clones, roughly 85% of them found once; the top ten carry approximately 3%. The sequenced sample was PBMCs. All receptors come from a middle-aged woman in good health and CMV-seronegative.

The chain employs TRBV30 and TRBJ1-1, with D perhaps TRBD1 (6 bases). The V end lost 4 bases, the J end lost 7 bases, and 13 bases lay between the germline ends. This CDR3 spans 12 amino acids. The germline V gene has CDR1 GTSNPN and CDR2 SVGIG (reference sequence). The CDR3 sequence is CAWTQGLGEAFF. The CDR3 coding sequence is TGTGCCTGGACCCAGGGGCTGGGTGAAGCTTTCTTT.

V gene TRBV11-2 combines with J gene TRBJ2-1, with 7 bases lining up with TRBD2. Unmatched junction bases numbered 8, after V lost 5 bases and J lost 4 bases. There are 15 residues in the CDR3. The germline CDR1 and CDR2 sequences are SGHAT and FQNNGV. CDR3 loop: CASSPQAGPYNEQFF. The CDR3 DNA reads TGTGCCAGCAGCCCTCAAGCGGGGCCTTACAATGAGCAGTTCTTC.

The chain has TRBV5-1 and TRBJ2-3; weak D call: TRBD1 (6 bases). The CDR3 extends over 14 amino acids. The ends were cut back, 0 bases at V and 6 bases at J, with 11 bases in the middle. Germline V gene lookup returns CDR1 SGHRS and CDR2 YFSETQ. The DNA for the CDR3 is TGCGCCAGCAGCTTGGTGGAGAGGGGGGATACGCAGTATTTT. This translates into CASSLVERGDTQYF.

V is TRBV30 and J is TRBJ1-5; D remains ambiguous. CDR1 and CDR2 (germline): GTSNPN, SVGIG (reference sequence). Deletions cut 0 bases from V and 3 bases from J, with 6 bases between. The CDR3 consists of 13 residues. This CDR3 reads CAWSVNFNQPQHF. As DNA, the CDR3 is TGTGCCTGGAGTGTCAACTTCAATCAGCCCCAGCATTTT.

V and J are TRBV15 and TRBJ1-5, with 7 bases matching TRBD1. Germline CDR1 is LNHNV and CDR2 is YYDKDF (reference sequence). The CDR3 sequence is 15 residues long. Losses at the gene ends were 3 bases for V and 3 bases for J; bases not matched to a gene: 5. CDR3 amino acids: CATSRGQFYNQPQHF. The DNA for the CDR3 is TGTGCCACCAGCAGGGGACAGTTTTACAATCAGCCCCAGCATTTT.

The rearrangement joins TRBV6-5 to TRBJ2-7; 7 positions agree with TRBD1. The CDR3 is made up of 13 amino acids. V lost 7 bases to trimming and J lost 3 bases; unmatched junction nucleotides: 6. Germline V CDR1 and CDR2: MNHEY, SVGAGI. CDR3: CASNRGPFYEQYF. CDR3 sequence (DNA): TGTGCCAGCAACAGGGGCCCCTTCTACGAGCAGTACTTC.

V usage is TRBV4-3 and J usage is TRBJ2-3, with 8 bases identical to TRBD2. The V segment lost 3 bases and the J segment 1 base; nucleotides outside the gene matches: 3. The CDR3 loop spans 15 amino acids. Germline CDR1 reads LGHNA; CDR2 reads YSLEER. CDR3 protein: CASSHAGGGTDTQYF. DNA for the CDR3: TGCGCCAGCAGCCACGCGGGGGGAGGCACAGATACGCAGTATTTT.

Of note for this clone: The junction departs from germline at one end; a sequencing error may be responsible. The chain joins TRBV5-6 to TRBJ1-2; D is possibly TRBD1 (6 bases). CDR1 and CDR2 (germline): SGHDT, YYEEEE. The CDR3 sequence is 14 residues long. DNA for the CDR3: TGTGCCAGCAGCTTGGACAGGGTTTACAGTGGCCACACCTTC. Translation: CASSLDRVYSGHTF.

J is TRBJ2-1 and V is TRBV4-2; tentative D call: TRBD1 (6 bases). V lost 3 bases and J lost 2, with 17 bases in between. The CDR3 covers 17 residues. Per the germline V gene, CDR1 is LGHNA and CDR2 is YNFKEQ. CDR3 residues: CASSHTIGGVTYNEQFF. DNA for the CDR3: TGTGCCAGCAGCCATACCATAGGGGGAGTCACCTACAATGAGCAGTTCTTC.

This clone was detected once. The chain uses TRBV7-9 and TRBJ2-7; D possibly corresponds to TRBD2 (5 bases). This CDR3 is built from 12 residues. CDR1 and CDR2 (germline): SEHNR, FQNEAQ (reference sequence). Trimming pared 5 bases from V and 6 bases from J, leaving 11 bases between. CDR3 sequence (DNA): TGTGCCAGCAGCCTTGAGGAGGCCGAGCAGTACTTC. Its protein product is CASSLEEAEQYF.

This clone was detected a few times. Other DNA sequences in the sample encode the same CDR3. The chain uses TRBV12-5 and TRBJ2-1, with TRBD2 matching 7 bases. Germline CDR1 reads LGHNT; CDR2 reads FRNRAP. The CDR3 consists of 20 residues. V shed 3 bases, J shed 6 bases, and the junction held 23 bases outside the gene matches. CDR3 DNA: TGTGCTAGTGGTTTCCAACCCCTTTTAAGTATGCGGGAGAAACCCAATGAGCAGTTCTTC. This codes for CASGFQPLLSMREKPNEQFF.

The chain combines TRBV5-8 with TRBJ2-5, with TRBD1 matching over 7 bases. With 0 bases clipped from V and 1 base from J, the junction kept 6 bases outside the gene matches. This CDR3 contains 16 residues. From germline, CDR1 is SGHTS and CDR2 YDEGEE. The CDR3 nucleotides read TGTGCCAGCAGCTTGGGACAGGGCCCGGCCCAAGAGACCCAGTACTTC. Translated, it gives CASSLGQGPAQETQYF.